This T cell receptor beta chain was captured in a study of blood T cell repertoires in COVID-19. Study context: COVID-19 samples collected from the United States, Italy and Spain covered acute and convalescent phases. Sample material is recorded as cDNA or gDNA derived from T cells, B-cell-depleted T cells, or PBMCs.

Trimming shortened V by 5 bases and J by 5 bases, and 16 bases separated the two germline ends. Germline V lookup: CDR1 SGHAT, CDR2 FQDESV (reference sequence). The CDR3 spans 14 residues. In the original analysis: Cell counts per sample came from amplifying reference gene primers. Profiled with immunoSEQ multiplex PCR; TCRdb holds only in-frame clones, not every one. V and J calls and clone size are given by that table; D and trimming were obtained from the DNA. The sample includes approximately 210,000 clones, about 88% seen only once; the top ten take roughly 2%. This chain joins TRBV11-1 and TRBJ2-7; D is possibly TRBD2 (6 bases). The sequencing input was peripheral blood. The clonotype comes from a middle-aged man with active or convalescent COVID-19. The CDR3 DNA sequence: TGTGCCAGCAGCCCGGGGGTTAAGTTAGACGAGCAGTACTTC. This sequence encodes CASSPGVKLDEQYF. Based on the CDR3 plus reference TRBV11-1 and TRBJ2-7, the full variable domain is EAEVAQSPRYKITEKSQAVAFWCDPISGHATLYWYRQILGQGPELLVQFQDESVVDDSQLPKDRFSAERLKGVDSTLKIQPAELGDSAMYLCASSPGVKLDEQYFGPGTRLTVT.